This record covers a single TCR beta chain. These data are taken from a study of cytomegalovirus exposure and HLA in healthy donors. The primer mix had 60 Vbeta and 13 Jbeta primers. TCRdb's copy holds only in-frame clones and misses some; the assay was immunoSEQ multiplex PCR. The sample lists about 130,000 clones, around four fifths occurring once. Trimming removed 4 bases from V and 12 bases from J; junction bases left unmatched: 10. The length of the CDR3 is 13 residues. Germline V gene lookup returns CDR1 SGHTS and CDR2 YDEGEE. The chain combines TRBV5-8 with TRBJ2-1; 7 nucleotides match TRBD1. The sample consisted of PBMCs. This receptor was identified in a man aged 35-49 years in good health and CMV-seronegative. CDR3 sequence: CASSPGQPLRQFF. The CDR3 DNA reads TGTGCCAGCAGCCCGGGACAGCCTTTAAGGCAGTTCTTC. The full variable domain, completed using reference TRBV5-8 and TRBJ2-1, is EAGVTQSPTHLIKTRGQQATLRCSPISGHTSVYWYQQALGLGLQFLLWYDEGEERNRGNFPPRFSGRQFPNYSSELNVNALELEDSALYLCASSPGQPLRQFFGPGTRLTVL.